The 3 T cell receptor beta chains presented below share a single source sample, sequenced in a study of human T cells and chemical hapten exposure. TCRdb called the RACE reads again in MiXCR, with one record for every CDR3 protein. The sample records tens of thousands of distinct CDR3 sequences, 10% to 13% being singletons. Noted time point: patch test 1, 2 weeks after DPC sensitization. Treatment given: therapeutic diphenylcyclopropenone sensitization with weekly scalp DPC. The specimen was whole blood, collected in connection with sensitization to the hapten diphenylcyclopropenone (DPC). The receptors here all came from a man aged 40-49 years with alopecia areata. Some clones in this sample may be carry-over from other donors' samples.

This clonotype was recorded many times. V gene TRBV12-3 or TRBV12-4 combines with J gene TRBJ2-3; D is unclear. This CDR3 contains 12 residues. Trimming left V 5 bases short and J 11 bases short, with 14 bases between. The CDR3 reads CASSPSRLRQYF. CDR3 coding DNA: TGTGCCAGCAGTCCATCAAGATTGAGGCAGTATTTT.

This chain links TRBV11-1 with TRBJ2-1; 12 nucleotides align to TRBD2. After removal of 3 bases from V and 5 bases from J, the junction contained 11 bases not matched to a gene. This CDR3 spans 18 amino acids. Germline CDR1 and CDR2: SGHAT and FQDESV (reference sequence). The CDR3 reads CASSFRTSGIGADNEQFF. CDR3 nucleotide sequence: TGTGCCAGCAGCTTTCGGACTAGCGGGATAGGGGCGGACAATGAGCAGTTCTTC.

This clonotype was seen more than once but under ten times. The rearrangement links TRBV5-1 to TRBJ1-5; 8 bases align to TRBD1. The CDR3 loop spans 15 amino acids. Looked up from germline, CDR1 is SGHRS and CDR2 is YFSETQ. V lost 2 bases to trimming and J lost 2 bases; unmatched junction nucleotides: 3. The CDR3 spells CASSLTGGRNQPQHF. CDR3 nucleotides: TGCGCCAGCAGCTTAACAGGGGGGCGCAATCAGCCCCAGCATTTT.